This T cell receptor (beta chain) emerged from a study of CD8+CD57+ T cells in acquired aplastic anemia. The patients chosen for sequencing had shown expansion of CD8+CD57+ cells (detected by flow cytometry). Patients were therapy-naive when their blood was sampled. Genomic DNA, serving as template, underwent TCR beta VDJ and CDR3 profiling. TCRdb re-derived calls from the reads in MiXCR, one entry per CDR3 protein. The data hold hundreds of thousands of distinct CDR3 sequences, with approximately 33% observed a single time. Findings and limits, study-wide: There were over 25 CD8+ CDR3 sequences that occurred in both patients and controls.

In its sample, this clonotype was seen many times. Antigen unknown. This clonotype was obtained from a human donor with aplastic anemia. The sequencing input was sorted CD4+, CD8+, or CD8+CD57+ T cells (not recorded which) from PBMCs.

Here the CDR3 reads CASSGGPGNMAQHF. For the CDR3, the DNA is TGTGCCAGCAGTGGGGGTCCTGGTAATATGGCCCAGCATTTT. This chain joins TRBV2 and TRBJ1-5; D gene ambiguous. Trimming took 4 bases from V and 11 from J, leaving 18 bases between them. The CDR3 spans 14 residues. CDR1 and CDR2 (germline): SNHLY, FYNNEI.